Listed below are T cell receptor beta chains from one sample, sequenced in a study of CD8+ T cells in alopecia areata. TCRdb's copy holds only in-frame clones and misses some; the assay was immunoSEQ multiplex PCR. Here the sample spans around 97,000 clones, 55% being singletons. Sequenced material: CD4+ T cells sorted from blood. The receptors were gathered from a human donor in good health. Each CDR3 is given with its conserved first and last residue. D genes are given only for firm matches. A clone size is listed for some rows: how often the clone was seen (once, few, many), or a class if it is expanded.

j_gene	d_gene	v_gene	abundance	CDR3nt	CDR3aa
TRBJ2-5	TRBD2	TRBV5-1	few	TGCGCCAGCAGACCGGGACTAGCTGGAGAGACCCAGTACTTC	CASRPGLAGETQYF
TRBJ2-7	.	TRBV28	.	TGTGCCAGCAGTTGGTCGGGCGGTGTGTCCTACGAGCAGTACTTC	CASSWSGGVSYEQYF
TRBJ1-6	.	TRBV28	few	TGTGCCAGCAGCGCGCCCACACCCCTCCACTTT	CASSAPTPLHF
TRBJ2-7	.	TRBV10-1	.	TGCGCCAGCAGTGAGAACCGGGGCTCCTACGAGCAGTACTTC	CASSENRGSYEQYF
TRBJ2-5	.	TRBV7-2	few	TGTGCCAGCAGCTTAGGGGACCTAGCAAGGGGCGAGACCCAGTACTTC	CASSLGDLARGETQYF
TRBJ1-5	TRBD1	TRBV30	few	TGTGCCTGGAGTCCAGGGGGGGCGGTTCAGCCCCAGCATTTT	CAWSPGGAVQPQHF
TRBJ2-1	TRBD1	TRBV29-1	.	TGCAGCGCTCGGACAGGCTACTACAATGAGCAGTTCTTC	CSARTGYYNEQFF
TRBJ1-2	.	TRBV7-2	once	TGTGCCAGCAGCTTATCGACCCTCGAGGGCTACACCTTC	CASSLSTLEGYTF
TRBJ2-1	TRBD1	TRBV28	few	TGTGCCAGCAAGCCCGGGACAGGGGGTGTGGAGCAGTTCTTC	CASKPGTGGVEQFF
TRBJ2-3	.	TRBV10-2	.	TGCGCCAGCAGTGATCGGACCCTGAACACAGATACGCAGTATTTT	CASSDRTLNTDTQYF
TRBJ1-6	.	TRBV15	.	TGTGCCACCAGCAGACGACAGTCTTCACCCCTCCACTTT	CATSRRQSSPLHF
TRBJ1-5	TRBD1	TRBV28	few	TGTGCCAGCAGTCTGTCAGGACAGGGGAAGCCCCAGCATTTT	CASSLSGQGKPQHF
TRBJ1-1	TRBD1	TRBV29-1	.	TGCAGCACCCGCCCGACAGGGGCGAACACTGAAGCTTTCTTT	CSTRPTGANTEAFF
TRBJ2-5	TRBD1	TRBV29-1	.	TGCAGCGTGGGACAGGGGCAGACCCAGTACTTC	CSVGQGQTQYF
TRBJ2-7	.	TRBV29-1	.	TGCAGCGTTGCAAGGGCTCCTCTCTACGAGCAGTACTTC	CSVARAPLYEQYF
TRBJ1-2	TRBD1	TRBV29-1	.	TGCAGCGTTTCTGGACAGGGCAAACGGAAAGGGTCCTATGGCTACACCTTC	CSVSGQGKRKGSYGYTF
TRBJ1-6	TRBD1	TRBV6-5	.	TGTGCCAGCAGGGGACAGGGGGCGTCTTCACCCCTCCACTTT	CASRGQGASSPLHF
TRBJ1-2	TRBD1	TRBV30	.	TGTGCCTGGAGTACCTCGGACAGGGCTTCTAACTATGGCTACACCTTC	CAWSTSDRASNYGYTF
TRBJ2-5	.	TRBV30	.	TGTGCCTGGAGTGTACACCGGGGGCGGGAGACCCAGTACTTC	CAWSVHRGRETQYF
TRBJ2-5	TRBD1	TRBV29-1	few	TGCAGCGTCATTTCCGACAGGGGGAAGACCCAGTACTTC	CSVISDRGKTQYF
TRBJ1-1	TRBD1	TRBV30	.	TGTGCCTGGAGAGCGACAGGGGGTTTCACTGAAGCTTTCTTT	CAWRATGGFTEAFF
TRBJ1-2	TRBD1	TRBV5-4	.	TGTGCCAGCAGCTTGTCCCACGGACAGGATGGCTACACCTTC	CASSLSHGQDGYTF
TRBJ2-6	.	TRBV6-5	.	TGTGCCAGCAGTTTAGGGGTCTCTGGGGCCAACGTCCTGACTTTC	CASSLGVSGANVLTF
TRBJ2-6	TRBD1	TRBV29-1	few	TGCAGCGCCATGGGCCAGGGGGCTGGGGCCAACGTCCTGACTTTC	CSAMGQGAGANVLTF
TRBJ1-6	TRBD1	TRBV5-6	.	TGTGCCAGCAGCCTTAGGACAGGACAGAATTCACCCCTCCACTTT	CASSLRTGQNSPLHF
TRBJ2-2	TRBD1	TRBV7-3	.	TGTGCCAGCAGCTCGGGGACAGCCGGGGAGCTGTTTTTT	CASSSGTAGELFF
TRBJ1-2	TRBD1	TRBV27	.	TGTGCCAGCAGCTTCGACAGGGCGGACTATGGCTACACCTTC	CASSFDRADYGYTF
TRBJ2-7	.	TRBV19	.	TGTGCCAGTAGTGGAGGAGCAGGGCGCTCCTACGAGCAGTACTTC	CASSGGAGRSYEQYF
TRBJ2-2	.	TRBV7-2	few	TGTGCCAGCAGCTTAGGGGGGTACAATACCGGGGAGCTGTTTTTT	CASSLGGYNTGELFF
TRBJ2-3	TRBD2	TRBV4-3	.	TGCGCCAGCAGCCAAGATAGCGGGGGGGCGGGAAATACGCAGTATTTT	CASSQDSGGAGNTQYF
TRBJ1-5	.	TRBV1	once	TGCACCAGCGGTACAGGGGGGCTAGGCAATCAGCCCCAGCATTTT	CTSGTGGLGNQPQHF
TRBJ2-3	TRBD2	TRBV29-1	.	TGCAGCGTCGCCGGGACTAGCGGGGGACTCACAGATACGCAGTATTTT	CSVAGTSGGLTDTQYF
TRBJ2-1	TRBD2	TRBV25-1	.	TGTGCCAGCAATCCGCCGGGGGGACTTTACAATGAGCAGTTCTTC	CASNPPGGLYNEQFF
TRBJ2-1	.	TRBV29-1	.	TGCAGCGTTCCCGGACAGTCTATCCATGAGCAGTTCTTC	CSVPGQSIHEQFF
TRBJ2-3	TRBD1	TRBV5-1	.	TGCGCCAGCAGCTCGGATCCCAGGGGGTTAGATACGCAGTATTTT	CASSSDPRGLDTQYF
TRBJ2-6	.	TRBV2	.	TGTGCCAGCAGTTTTCAGGGAACTGGGGCCAACGTCCTGACTTTC	CASSFQGTGANVLTF
TRBJ1-3	TRBD1	TRBV19	.	TGTGCCAGTAGCGAATTTACCGGGACAGCTGGAAACACCATATATTTT	CASSEFTGTAGNTIYF
TRBJ1-1	TRBD1	TRBV30	.	TGTGCCTGGAGTGTACGATCCCCTCCACGGGACAGGGACAAAGCTTTCTTT	CAWSVRSPPRDRDKAFF
TRBJ2-5	.	TRBV7-7	.	TGTGCTAGCAGCTTAGGATTGGTTGAGACCCAGTACTTC	CASSLGLVETQYF
TRBJ1-4	.	TRBV7-2	.	TGTGCCAGCAGCCCCGCAGGGTGGAATGAAAAACTGTTTTTT	CASSPAGWNEKLFF
TRBJ1-1	TRBD1	TRBV29-1	few	TGCAGCGTATGGGACAGGAGGGGGTCGGGGAACACTGAAGCTTTCTTT	CSVWDRRGSGNTEAFF
TRBJ1-1	.	TRBV5-1	.	TGCGCCAGCAGCCTGGACAGACCTAACACTGAAGCTTTCTTT	CASSLDRPNTEAFF
TRBJ2-7	TRBD2	TRBV29-1	.	TGCAGCGTTGAGGCGGGGGGCTACGAGCAGTACTTC	CSVEAGGYEQYF
TRBJ2-1	.	TRBV7-2	.	TGTGCCAGCAGCTCAGGGAACGACAATGAGCAGTTCTTC	CASSSGNDNEQFF
TRBJ1-4	TRBD1	TRBV30	.	TGTGCCTGGAAAGGGGGACAGGGGACTCATGAAAAACTGTTTTTT	CAWKGGQGTHEKLFF
TRBJ1-1	.	TRBV7-9	few	TGTGCCAGTTGGACGGCGTCTGAAGCTTTCTTT	CASWTASEAFF
TRBJ1-1	.	TRBV6-5	.	TGTGCCAGCAGTTACTCGAGGGAGGAAAGAGCTGAAGCTTTCTTT	CASSYSREERAEAFF
TRBJ2-1	.	TRBV29-1	.	TGCAGCGTTGTGCAGGGTGGCAATGAGCAGTTCTTC	CSVVQGGNEQFF
TRBJ1-2	.	TRBV7-9	.	TGTGCCAGCAGCGGGCACGGAGGCGGCTATGGCTACACCTTC	CASSGHGGGYGYTF